This entry features one T cell receptor beta chain sequence. Antigen specificity is unknown. The germline gives CDR1 LNHNV, CDR2 YYDKDF (reference sequence). There are 17 residues in the CDR3. The V gene end was trimmed by 1 base and the J gene end by 0 bases; junction bases not matched to a gene: 7. Before sequencing took place, the ViraFEST assay used viral peptide pools to expand antigen-specific CD4+ T cells. Isolating CD4+ T cells followed roughly ten days of culture. The sample is drawn from a study of vaccination effects on CD4 cells after COVID-19. The assay was immunoSEQ multiplex PCR, and TCRdb's table has in-frame clones only and misses some. There are under 65,000 clones in the sample; around 80% occur only once, and about 2.3% lies in the top ten.

The rearrangement uses TRBV15 and TRBJ2-3; 7 bases agree with TRBD1. Sample: CD4+ T cells from PBMCs cultured with HCoV-229E spike peptides, taken before COVID-19 vaccination. The TCR comes from a human donor who received a COVID-19 vaccine. CDR3 sequence reads: CATSRVQGLGSTDTQYF. In DNA form, the CDR3 reads TGTGCCACCAGCAGAGTACAGGGGTTAGGTAGCACAGATACGCAGTATTTT.